Presented here are 10 T cell receptor beta chains from one specimen sequenced in a study of metastatic and nonmetastatic thyroid tumors. TCRdb re-analyzed the PCR reads using MiXCR. The sample includes around 3,000 clones, more than 30% of them seen just once. The entire patient cohort was treatment-naive prior to thyroid surgery. The sequenced material came from tumor tissue. The receptors derive from a female donor with papillary thyroid cancer or a benign thyroid nodule (not recorded which). Some clones in this sample may be carry-over from other donors' samples.

As regards this clone: A read error is possible here, since a much larger clone lies one base away. The same CDR3 can be traced to other DNA sequences in this sample. The V and J genes are TRBV30 and TRBJ1-6; the match to TRBD1 covers 11 bases. V shed 0 bases and J 6 bases; nucleotides not matched to a gene: 4. CDR1 is GTSNPN and CDR2 is SVGIG in the germline V gene (reference sequence). CDR3 size: 16 residues. Written as DNA, the CDR3 is TGTGCCTGGAGTGTACCGGGGACAGGGGGTAATTCACCCCTCCACTTT. As protein: CAWSVPGTGGNSPLHF.

This clone has a single count. The J gene is TRBJ1-4, the V gene TRBV5-8, with 9 bases fitting TRBD1. The CDR3 spans 16 residues. V lost 3 bases and J lost 5; bases outside the gene matches: 8. Germline V gene data show CDR1 as SGHTS and CDR2 as YDEGEE. The CDR3: CASSSNGTGPNEKLFF. The CDR3 coding sequence is TGTGCCAGCAGCTCTAATGGGACAGGGCCCAATGAAAAACTGTTTTTT.

The V call is TRBV13, the J call TRBJ2-7; D remains ambiguous. Germline V gene lookup returns CDR1 PRHDT and CDR2 FYEKMQ (reference sequence). The CDR3 is 14 amino acids. V lost 3 bases and J 0 bases, leaving 9 bases between the germline ends. Here the CDR3 reads CASSFIKGSYEQYF. The CDR3 bases are TGTGCCAGCAGCTTTATTAAGGGCTCCTACGAGCAGTACTTC. Using reference TRBV13 and TRBJ2-7 for the parts outside the CDR3, the full variable domain is AAGVIQSPRHLIKEKRETATLKCYPIPRHDTVYWYQQGPGQDPQFLISFYEKMQSDKGSIPDRFSAQQFSDYHSELNMSSLELGDSALYFCASSFIKGSYEQYFGPGTRLTVT.

In its sample, this clone was seen a few times. This sequence joins TRBV12-3 or TRBV12-4 and TRBJ1-4; D possibly corresponds to TRBD1 (5 bases). Trimming pared 6 bases from V and 6 bases from J, leaving 14 bases between. The CDR3 is 14 residues long. This chain's CDR3 is CASRQVGGHEKLFF. CDR3 DNA sequence: TGTGCCAGCAGGCAGGTGGGGGGTCATGAAAAACTGTTTTTT.

The chain couples TRBV2 to TRBJ1-2, with D uncertain. V lost 4 bases and J lost 2, with 11 bases in between. Per the germline V gene, CDR1 is SNHLY and CDR2 is FYNNEI. The CDR3 length is 14 residues. This CDR3 is CASSVRQVNYGYTF. DNA for the CDR3: TGTGCCAGCAGTGTGAGGCAGGTGAACTATGGCTACACCTTC.

This clone was seen a few times. The chain couples TRBV7-2 to TRBJ2-3; no definite D call. This CDR3 is 11 amino acids long. The V and J ends lost 3 bases and 4 bases respectively, with 2 bases between them. Germline V gene sequence: CDR1 SGHTA, CDR2 FQGNSA. CDR3 in amino acids: CASSFSDTQYF. The CDR3 region has the DNA TGTGCCAGCAGCTTCTCAGATACGCAGTATTTT.

This clone was seen a few times. This chain links TRBV6-2 or TRBV6-3 with TRBJ1-1; tentatively, D is TRBD1 (5 bases). This CDR3 region has 14 residues. The V end lost 7 bases, the J end lost 6 bases, and 18 bases lay between the germline ends. Germline V gene lookup returns CDR1 MNHEY and CDR2 SVGEGT. The CDR3 here is CASTPTANSAEAFF. The CDR3 DNA is TGTGCCAGCACCCCGACAGCGAATTCCGCTGAAGCTTTCTTT.

The chain employs TRBV5-1 and TRBJ2-1; TRBD2 aligns across 11 bases. The CDR3 length is 15 residues. With 0 bases clipped from V and 7 bases from J, the junction kept 3 bases outside the gene matches. Looked up from germline, CDR1 is SGHRS and CDR2 is YFSETQ. CDR3: CASSLELAGGNEQFF. DNA for the CDR3: TGCGCCAGCAGCTTGGAGCTAGCGGGAGGTAATGAGCAGTTCTTC.

Remarks on this clone: In the same sample, other DNA sequences code for this CDR3. This chain uses TRBV5-1 with TRBJ1-1, with D unresolved. Germline loops: CDR1 SGHRS, CDR2 YFSETQ. The CDR3 length is 13 residues. V was cut by 5 bases and J by 1 base, with 9 bases left in between. The CDR3 sequence: CASSRDANTEAFF. DNA for the CDR3: TGCGCCAGCAGTAGGGATGCGAACACTGAAGCTTTCTTT.

In regard to this clone: Other nucleotide sequences from this sample produce the same CDR3. The genes are TRBV2 and TRBJ2-3; D is ambiguous. The germline V gene has CDR1 SNHLY and CDR2 FYNNEI. CDR3 length: 12 amino acids. The germline V and J ends were trimmed by 5 bases and 1 base, with 4 bases remaining between them. The CDR3 loop reads CASSSGTDTQYF. In nucleotides, the CDR3 is TGTGCCAGCAGTAGCGGCACAGATACGCAGTATTTT.